This section outlines one TCR beta chain sequence together with its context. This record comes from a study of blood T cell repertoires in COVID-19. The CDR3 loop spans 15 amino acids. The V gene end was trimmed by 4 bases and the J gene end by 1 base; junction bases not matched to a gene: 5. The germline V gene encodes CDR1 LGHNA and CDR2 YSLEER. Measured with immunoSEQ multiplex PCR; TCRdb has only the in-frame clones, and not every one. The sample records 80,000 to 90,000 clones, 85% to 90% being singletons. Sequencing was done on a sample of peripheral blood. The receptor comes from a man in his forties with acute or convalescent COVID-19. The rearrangement uses TRBV4-3 and TRBJ2-5; TRBD2 aligns across 8 bases. CDR3: CASSPRGTSQETQYF. In DNA form, the CDR3 reads TGCGCCAGCAGCCCGAGGGGGACTAGCCAAGAGACCCAGTACTTC.